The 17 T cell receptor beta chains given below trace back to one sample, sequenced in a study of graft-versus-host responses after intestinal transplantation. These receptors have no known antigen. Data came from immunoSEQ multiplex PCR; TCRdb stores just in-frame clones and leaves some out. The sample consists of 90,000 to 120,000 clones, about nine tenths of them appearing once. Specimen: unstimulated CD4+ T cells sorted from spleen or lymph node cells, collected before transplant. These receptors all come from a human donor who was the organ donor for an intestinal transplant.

CDR3 in amino acids: CASSEARYPSSYEQYF. In DNA, the CDR3 is TGTGCCAGCAGTGAAGCGCGATATCCGAGCTCCTACGAGCAGTACTTC. The rearrangement links TRBV6-1 to TRBJ2-7; D gene uncertain. This CDR3 comprises 16 residues. Trimming pared 0 bases from V and 0 bases from J, leaving 12 bases between. Germline V gene data show CDR1 as MNHNS and CDR2 as SASEGT.

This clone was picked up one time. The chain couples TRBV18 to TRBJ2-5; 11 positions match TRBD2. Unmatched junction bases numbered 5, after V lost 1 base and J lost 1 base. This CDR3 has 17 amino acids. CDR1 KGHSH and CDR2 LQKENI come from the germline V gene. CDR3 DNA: TGTGCCAGCTCACCACGATCTAGCGGGGGGTCCCAAGAGACCCAGTACTTC. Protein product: CASSPRSSGGSQETQYF.

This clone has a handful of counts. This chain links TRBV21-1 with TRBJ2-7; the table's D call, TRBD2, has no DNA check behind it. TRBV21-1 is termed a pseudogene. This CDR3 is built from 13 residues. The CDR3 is CASSGGGRGEQYF. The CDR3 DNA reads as TGTGCCAGCAGCGGGGGCGGGAGGGGCGAGCAGTACTTC.

The CDR3: CASSEGGEGDTQYF. The CDR3 DNA follows: TGTGCCAGCAGTGAAGGGGGAGAGGGAGATACGCAGTATTTT. The chain uses TRBV6-5 and TRBJ2-3; D is possibly TRBD1 (6 bases). The CDR3 contains 14 residues. Trimming took 5 bases from V and 5 from J, leaving 14 bases between them. Germline loops: CDR1 MNHEY, CDR2 SVGAGI.

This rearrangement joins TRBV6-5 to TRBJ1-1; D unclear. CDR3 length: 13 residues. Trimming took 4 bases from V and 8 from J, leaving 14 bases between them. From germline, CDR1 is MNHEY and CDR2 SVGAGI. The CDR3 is CASSFSRQQEAFF. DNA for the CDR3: TGTGCCAGCAGTTTCAGTAGGCAGCAAGAAGCTTTCTTT.

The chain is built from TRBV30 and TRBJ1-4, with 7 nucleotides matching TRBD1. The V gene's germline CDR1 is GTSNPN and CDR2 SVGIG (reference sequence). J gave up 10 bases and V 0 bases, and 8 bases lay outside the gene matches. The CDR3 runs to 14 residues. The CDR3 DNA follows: TGTGCCTGGAGTGTGGACAGGTCTCTTGGAAAACTGTTTTTT. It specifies CAWSVDRSLGKLFF.

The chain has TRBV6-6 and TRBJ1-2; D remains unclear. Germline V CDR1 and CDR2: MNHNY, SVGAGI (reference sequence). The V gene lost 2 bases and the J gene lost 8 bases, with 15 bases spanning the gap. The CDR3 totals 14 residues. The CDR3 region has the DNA TGTGCCAGCAGTTACGGAAGGCTAACGTACGGCTACACCTTC. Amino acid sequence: CASSYGRLTYGYTF.

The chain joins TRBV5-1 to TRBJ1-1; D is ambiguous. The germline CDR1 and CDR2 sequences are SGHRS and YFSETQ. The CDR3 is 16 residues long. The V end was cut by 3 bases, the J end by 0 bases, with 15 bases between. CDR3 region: CASSSESGIMNTEAFF. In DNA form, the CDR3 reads TGCGCCAGCAGCTCCGAATCCGGAATCATGAACACTGAAGCTTTCTTT.

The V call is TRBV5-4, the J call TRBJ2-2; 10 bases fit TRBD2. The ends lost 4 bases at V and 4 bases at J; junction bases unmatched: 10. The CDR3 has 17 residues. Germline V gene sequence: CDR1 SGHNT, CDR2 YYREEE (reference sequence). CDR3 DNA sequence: TGTGCCAGCAGCCTTAGGGCACTAGCGGGGACCACCGGGGAGCTGTTTTTT. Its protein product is CASSLRALAGTTGELFF. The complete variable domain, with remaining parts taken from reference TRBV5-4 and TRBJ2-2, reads ETGVTQSPTHLIKTRGQQVTLRCSSQSGHNTVSWYQQALGQGPQFIFQYYREEENGRGNFPPRFSGLQFPNYSSELNVNALELDDSALYLCASSLRALAGTTGELFFGEGSRLTVL.

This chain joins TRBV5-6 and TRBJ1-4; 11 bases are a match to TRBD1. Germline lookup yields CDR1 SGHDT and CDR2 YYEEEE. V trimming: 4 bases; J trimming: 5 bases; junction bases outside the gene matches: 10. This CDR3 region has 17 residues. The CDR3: CASSDWTGGGKNEKLFF. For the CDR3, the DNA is TGTGCCAGCAGCGATTGGACAGGGGGCGGAAAGAATGAAAAACTGTTTTTT.

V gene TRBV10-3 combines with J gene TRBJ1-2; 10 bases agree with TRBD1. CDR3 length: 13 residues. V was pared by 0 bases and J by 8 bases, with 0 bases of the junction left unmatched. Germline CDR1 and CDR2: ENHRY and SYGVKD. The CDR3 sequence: CAISESTGGGYTF. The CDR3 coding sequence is TGTGCCATCAGTGAGTCGACAGGGGGCGGCTACACCTTC.

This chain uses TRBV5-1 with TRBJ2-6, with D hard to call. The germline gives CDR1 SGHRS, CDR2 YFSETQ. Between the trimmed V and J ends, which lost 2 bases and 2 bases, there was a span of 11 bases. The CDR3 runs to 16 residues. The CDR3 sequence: CASSLGDSAGANVLTF. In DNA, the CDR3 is TGCGCCAGCAGCTTAGGCGACTCCGCTGGGGCCAACGTCCTGACTTTC.

CDR3 loop: CASSSLEAGGAEQYF. The CDR3 bases are TGCGCCAGCAGCTCCCTTGAAGCGGGAGGGGCCGAGCAGTACTTC. V is TRBV5-1 and J is TRBJ2-7; 10 bases align to TRBD2. CDR1 is SGHRS, CDR2 YFSETQ, per germline. Trimming cost V 3 bases and J 6 bases; bases outside gene matches: 9. CDR3 length: 15 residues.

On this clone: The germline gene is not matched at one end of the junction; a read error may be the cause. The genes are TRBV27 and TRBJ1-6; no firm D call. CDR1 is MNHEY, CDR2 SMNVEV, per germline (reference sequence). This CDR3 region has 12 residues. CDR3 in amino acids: CASSLYPPPLHF. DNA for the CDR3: TGTGCCAGCAGCTTATACCCCCCACCCCTCCACTTT.

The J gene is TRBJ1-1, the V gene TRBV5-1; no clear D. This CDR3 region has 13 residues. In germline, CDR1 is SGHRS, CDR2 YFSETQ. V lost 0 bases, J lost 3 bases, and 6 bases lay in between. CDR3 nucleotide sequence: TGCGCCAGCAGCTTGGAGTGGGACACTGAAGCTTTCTTT. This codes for CASSLEWDTEAFF.

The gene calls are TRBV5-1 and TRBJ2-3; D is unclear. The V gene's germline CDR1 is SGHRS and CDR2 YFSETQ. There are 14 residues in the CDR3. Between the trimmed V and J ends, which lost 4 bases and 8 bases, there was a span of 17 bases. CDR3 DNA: TGCGCCAGCAGCCCCGCATCAGAACGAGGTACGCAGTATTTT. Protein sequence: CASSPASERGTQYF.

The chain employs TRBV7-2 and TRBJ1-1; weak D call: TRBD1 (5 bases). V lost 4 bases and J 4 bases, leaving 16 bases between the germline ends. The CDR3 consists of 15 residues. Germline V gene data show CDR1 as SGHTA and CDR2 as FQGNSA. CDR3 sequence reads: CASSSRPQGGTEAFF. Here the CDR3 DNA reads TGTGCCAGCAGCTCCAGACCCCAGGGCGGCACTGAAGCTTTCTTT.